The 28 T cell receptor beta chains below all came from one sample that was sequenced in a study of T cell responses to AZD1222 COVID-19 vaccine (dated by TCRdb to about 2021). The library was generated by the immunoSEQ multiplex PCR assay. TCRdb holds this immuneACCESS table with in-frame rearrangements only. Some clones are missing; in checked studies, unresolved V genes explain under half, and the rest has no known cause. In all, the sample holds some 150,000 clones, and roughly nine tenths of those were seen once. Approximately 20% of the sample lies in the top ten. The sample's time point, from its label and the paper: baseline before first vaccination. The source was peripheral blood, collected on day 0 of AZD1222 vaccination. The receptor set was obtained from an adult in good health.

The chain carries TRBV6-5 and TRBJ1-2; D not resolved. Per germline, CDR1 MNHEY and CDR2 SVGAGI. Between the trimmed V and J ends, which lost 8 bases and 3 bases, there was a span of 10 bases. The CDR3 has 12 residues. The CDR3, as DNA: TGTGCCAGCGGGGTTCGGTACTATGGCTACACCTTC. This codes for CASGVRYYGYTF.

V and J are TRBV28 and TRBJ1-5; D might be TRBD1 (6 bases). The CDR3 runs to 15 residues. V gave up 3 bases and J gave up 3 bases, with 12 bases separating them. Germline V gene lookup returns CDR1 MDHEN and CDR2 SYDVKM. CDR3 residues: CASSLMDSHNQPQHF. CDR3 DNA sequence: TGTGCCAGCAGTTTGATGGACAGCCACAATCAGCCCCAGCATTTT. The complete variable domain, with remaining parts taken from reference TRBV28 and TRBJ1-5, reads DVKVTQSSRYLVKRTGEKVFLECVQDMDHENMFWYRQDPGLGLRLIYFSYDVKMKEKGDIPEGYSVSREKKERFSLILESASTNQTSMYLCASSLMDSHNQPQHFGDGTRLSIL.

As to this clone: Different DNA sequences within this sample yield the same CDR3. The J gene is TRBJ2-5, the V gene TRBV6-5; D is ambiguous. V lost 2 bases, J lost 5 bases, and 3 bases lay in between. This CDR3 is built from 11 residues. Germline CDR1 MNHEY, CDR2 SVGAGI. CDR3 loop: CASSYGETQYF. The CDR3, as DNA: TGTGCCAGCAGTTACGGGGAGACCCAGTACTTC.

This clone was detected once. The chain recombines TRBV11-2 with TRBJ2-3; D is possibly TRBD2 (6 bases). CDR3 length: 15 residues. The germline V gene encodes CDR1 SGHAT and CDR2 FQNNGV. Trimming cost V 1 base and J 3 bases, with 11 bases left between them. DNA of the CDR3: TGTGCCAGCAGCTTAGTAGCGGCGAGGACAGATACGCAGTATTTT. Its protein is CASSLVAARTDTQYF. The full variable domain, with the rest looked up from reference TRBV11-2 and TRBJ2-3, is EAGVAQSPRYKIIEKRQSVAFWCNPISGHATLYWYQQILGQGPKLLIQFQNNGVVDDSQLPKDRFSAERLKGVDSTLKIQPAKLEDSAVYLCASSLVAARTDTQYFGPGTRLTVL.

This clone has just one count. CDR3 nucleotides: TGTGCCAGCAGCCAAGGGTGGGGCACTGAAGCTTTCTTT. Translated: CASSQGWGTEAFF. This rearrangement joins TRBV14 to TRBJ1-1; D gene uncertain. Trimming took off 1 base at V and 4 bases at J, with 7 bases between the two ends. This CDR3 is 13 amino acids long. Germline values: CDR1 SGHDN, CDR2 FVKESK.

The genes are TRBV5-1 and TRBJ1-1; TRBD1 matches at 7 bases. CDR1 is SGHRS and CDR2 is YFSETQ in the germline V gene. CDR3 length equals 13 residues. The ends lost 4 bases at V and 10 bases at J; junction bases unmatched: 10. CDR3 loop: CASSHGTARGAFF. DNA of the CDR3: TGCGCCAGCAGCCATGGGACAGCTCGTGGAGCTTTCTTT.

The chain carries TRBV28 and TRBJ1-1; D uncertain. Germline lookup yields CDR1 MDHEN and CDR2 SYDVKM. V lost 4 bases and J lost 4, with 4 bases in between. The CDR3 totals 11 residues. This CDR3 reads CASSSSTEAFF. For the CDR3, the DNA is TGTGCCAGCAGTTCGTCCACTGAAGCTTTCTTT.

This rearrangement joins TRBV19 to TRBJ1-6; 7 bases agree with TRBD1. CDR1 is LNHDA, CDR2 SQIVND, per germline (reference sequence). CDR3 length: 15 amino acids. V dropped 3 bases and J dropped 8; count of bases not matched to a gene: 7. The CDR3 sequence is CASSIQGQTDSPLHF. The CDR3 nucleotides are TGTGCCAGTAGTATTCAGGGACAGACGGATTCACCCCTCCACTTT.

The DNA for the CDR3 is TGTGCCAGCAGCTTCGCCAAGAGGGAAGCTTTCTTT. Residues: CASSFAKREAFF. V gene TRBV7-9 combines with J gene TRBJ1-1; D gene uncertain. In germline, CDR1 is SEHNR, CDR2 FQNEAQ (reference sequence). V lost 3 bases to trimming and J lost 8 bases, with 10 bases between them. CDR3 size: 12 residues.

As to this clone: At one end the junction does not follow the germline gene, possibly because of a read error. V usage is TRBV27 and J usage is TRBJ1-1; D ambiguous. This CDR3 has 14 amino acids. CDR1 and CDR2 (germline): MNHEY, SMNVEV (reference sequence). The CDR3 loop reads CAGSSPGRARDAFF. In nucleotides, the CDR3 is TGTGCCGGCAGTTCACCCGGCCGGGCGCGTGATGCTTTCTTT.

The rearrangement uses TRBV5-1 and TRBJ1-4; D gene uncertain. Germline V gene data show CDR1 as SGHRS and CDR2 as YFSETQ. The CDR3 totals 15 residues. The V gene lost 5 bases and the J gene lost 3 bases, with 14 bases spanning the gap. CDR3 protein: CASSTRRVPNEKLFF. The CDR3 DNA is TGCGCCAGCAGTACGAGACGGGTACCTAATGAAAAACTGTTTTTT.

V is TRBV5-1 and J is TRBJ2-1; TRBD2 matches 10 bases. The V gene's germline CDR1 is SGHRS and CDR2 YFSETQ. The CDR3 consists of 14 residues. V lost 5 bases, J lost 5 bases, and 4 bases stayed unmatched. The CDR3, as DNA: TGCGCCAGCAGGAGGCTAGCGGGAGACAATGAGCAGTTCTTC. It specifies CASRRLAGDNEQFF.

DNA of the CDR3: TGTGCCAGCCGACGGACAGGAGAGACGTCTGGCTACACCTTC. Encoded protein: CASRRTGETSGYTF. V and J are TRBV2 and TRBJ1-2; 7 positions agree with TRBD1. In germline, CDR1 is SNHLY, CDR2 FYNNEI. The CDR3 extends over 14 amino acids. With V trimmed by 8 bases and J by 7 bases, 13 bases remained unmatched.

The chain links TRBV15 to TRBJ2-3; weak D call: TRBD1 (5 bases). Germline CDR1 reads LNHNV; CDR2 reads YYDKDF (reference sequence). This CDR3 has 15 amino acids. The V and J ends lost 1 base and 0 bases respectively, with 8 bases between them. The CDR3 sequence: CATSRAGPSTDTQYF. CDR3 DNA sequence: TGTGCCACCAGCAGAGCAGGGCCCAGCACAGATACGCAGTATTTT.

The chain uses TRBV4-1 and TRBJ2-1; 7 bases match TRBD1. V was clipped by 5 bases and J by 9 bases; unmatched bases: 13. The CDR3 is made up of 15 amino acids. Germline V gives CDR1 MGHRA, CDR2 YSYEKL. In DNA form, the CDR3 reads TGCGCCAGCAGCTCCCTACAGACAGGGTCTTTTGAGCAGTTCTTC. Its protein product is CASSSLQTGSFEQFF.

The V and J genes are TRBV6-1 and TRBJ2-6; D not certain. V was cut by 1 base and J by 2 bases, with 3 bases left in between. The length of the CDR3 is 14 residues. Germline CDR1 and CDR2: MNHNS and SASEGT. CDR3 nucleotides: TGTGCCAGCAGTGAAGGGGCTGGGGCCAACGTCCTGACTTTC. Amino acid sequence: CASSEGAGANVLTF.

V usage is TRBV19 and J usage is TRBJ2-2, with 8 nucleotides matching TRBD2. Trimming took 1 base from V and 6 from J; bases not matched to a gene: 7. Germline CDR1 reads LNHDA; CDR2 reads SQIVND (reference sequence). This CDR3 has 16 residues. The DNA of the CDR3 is TGTGCCAGTAGTATAGCGGGGGGGCCCCGGGCCGGGGAGCTGTTTTTT. It specifies CASSIAGGPRAGELFF. Variable domain in full (rest from reference TRBV19 and TRBJ2-2): DGGITQSPKYLFRKEGQNVTLSCEQNLNHDAMYWYRQDPGQGLRLIYYSQIVNDFQKGDIAEGYSVSREKKESFPLTVTSAQKNPTAFYLCASSIAGGPRAGELFFGEGSRLTVL.

J is TRBJ1-1 and V is TRBV12-3 or TRBV12-4, with D possibly matching TRBD1 (6 bases). The ends were cut back, 4 bases at V and 5 bases at J, with 11 bases in the middle. This CDR3 comprises 13 residues. CDR3 sequence: CASSSDRTTEAFF. In nucleotides, the CDR3 is TGTGCCAGCAGTTCCGACAGGACGACTGAAGCTTTCTTT.

This chain uses TRBV28 with TRBJ2-3, with unresolved D. The V and J ends lost 10 bases and 4 bases respectively, with 15 bases between them. CDR3 length: 13 residues. CDR1 and CDR2 from the germline V gene are MDHEN and SYDVKM. CDR3 DNA sequence: TGTGCCACCTCAGACTCGGGTGCAGATACGCAGTATTTT. Translating gives CATSDSGADTQYF.

The V call is TRBV28, the J call TRBJ1-3; D is unclear. This CDR3 has 15 amino acids. The ends were cut back, 2 bases at V and 0 bases at J, with 8 bases in the middle. CDR1 and CDR2 (germline): MDHEN, SYDVKM. CDR3 sequence: CASSLRFSSGNTIYF. CDR3 nucleotide sequence: TGTGCCAGCAGTTTAAGGTTTTCCTCTGGAAACACCATATATTTT.

This rearrangement joins TRBV7-2 to TRBJ1-5, with D uncertain. V was pared by 5 bases and J by 3 bases, with 5 bases between. The CDR3 has 12 residues. CDR1 and CDR2 from the germline V gene are SGHTA and FQGNSA. In DNA, the CDR3 is TGTGCCAGCAGCCCGCACAATCAGCCCCAGCATTTT. This codes for CASSPHNQPQHF.

The genes are TRBV18 and TRBJ1-6; 9 bases align to TRBD1. The J segment lost 2 bases and the V segment lost 2 bases, leaving 7 bases of the junction unmatched. This CDR3 has 18 amino acids. Per the germline V gene, CDR1 is KGHSH and CDR2 is LQKENI. CDR3 in amino acids: CASSPTRRTGAYNSPLHF. The DNA for the CDR3 is TGTGCCAGCTCACCAACCCGGCGGACAGGGGCCTATAATTCACCCCTCCACTTT.

J is TRBJ1-1 and V is TRBV28; 9 bases agree with TRBD1. CDR3 length: 15 residues. Losses at the gene ends were 6 bases for V and 4 bases for J; bases not matched to a gene: 9. The germline V gene has CDR1 MDHEN and CDR2 SYDVKM. CDR3 residues: CASSPTGTGITEAFF. In DNA, the CDR3 is TGTGCCAGCAGCCCAACCGGGACAGGGATCACTGAAGCTTTCTTT.

J is TRBJ1-3 and V is TRBV9, with 9 bases lining up with TRBD1. The V segment lost 3 bases and the J segment 5 bases; nucleotides outside the gene matches: 6. Germline values: CDR1 SGDLS, CDR2 YYNGEE. The CDR3 contains 15 residues. This CDR3 reads CASSAAGQGRNTIYF. DNA of the CDR3: TGTGCCAGCAGCGCCGCGGGACAGGGAAGAAACACCATATATTTT.

This clone is a singleton in its sample. CDR3: CASSNRPGVVGNTIYF. CDR3 coding DNA: TGTGCCAGCAGTAACAGACCAGGGGTGGTAGGAAACACCATATATTTT. J is TRBJ1-3 and V is TRBV2; TRBD1 is a possible D gene (6 bases). This CDR3 region has 16 residues. Trimming removed 5 bases at V and 4 bases at J, with 18 bases between. The germline V gene encodes CDR1 SNHLY and CDR2 FYNNEI.

J is TRBJ1-6 and V is TRBV6-4, with 8 bases that match TRBD1. The CDR3 spans 16 residues. The ends lost 5 bases at V and 7 bases at J; junction bases unmatched: 10. Germline V gene lookup returns CDR1 MRHNA and CDR2 SNTAGT. CDR3 residues: CASSPGTGFGNSPLHF. The DNA for the CDR3 is TGTGCCAGCAGTCCCGGGACAGGTTTCGGAAATTCACCCCTCCACTTT.

The V gene is TRBV5-4, the J gene TRBJ1-2; D call uncertain. Trimming removed 1 base from V and 2 bases from J, with 9 bases in between. This CDR3 spans 14 amino acids. CDR1 is SGHNT and CDR2 is YYREEE in the germline V gene (reference sequence). The CDR3 sequence: CASSLSKANYGYTF. CDR3 coding DNA: TGTGCCAGCAGCTTGTCCAAGGCAAACTATGGCTACACCTTC.

V and J are TRBV28 and TRBJ1-2; TRBD1 agrees at 8 bases. The V segment lost 3 bases and the J segment 4 bases; nucleotides outside the gene matches: 1. The CDR3 consists of 13 residues. CDR1 is MDHEN, CDR2 SYDVKM, per germline. CDR3 residues: CASSFGQGYGYTF. As DNA, the CDR3 is TGTGCCAGCAGTTTCGGACAGGGCTATGGCTACACCTTC.